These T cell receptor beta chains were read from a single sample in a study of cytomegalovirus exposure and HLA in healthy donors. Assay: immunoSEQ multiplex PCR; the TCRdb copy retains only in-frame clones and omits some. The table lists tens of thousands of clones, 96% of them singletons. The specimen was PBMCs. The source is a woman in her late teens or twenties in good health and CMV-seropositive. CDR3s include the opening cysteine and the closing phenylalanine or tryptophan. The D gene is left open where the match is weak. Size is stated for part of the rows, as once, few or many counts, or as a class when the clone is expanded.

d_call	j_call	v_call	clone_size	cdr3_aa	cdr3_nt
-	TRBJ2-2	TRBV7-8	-	CASSRQVRELFF	TGTGCCAGCAGCCGACAGGTTCGGGAGCTGTTTTTT
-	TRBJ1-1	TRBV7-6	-	CASSQLIGTEAFF	TGTGCCAGCAGCCAGTTAATTGGCACTGAAGCTTTCTTT
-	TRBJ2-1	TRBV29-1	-	CSVEGRQSSYNEQFF	TGCAGCGTTGAAGGACGACAGTCCTCCTACAATGAGCAGTTCTTC
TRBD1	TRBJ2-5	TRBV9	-	CASSETGASQETQYF	TGTGCCAGCAGCGAGACAGGGGCCAGTCAAGAGACCCAGTACTTC
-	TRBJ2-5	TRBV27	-	CASSFDSFQETQYF	TGTGCCAGCAGTTTCGACAGTTTCCAAGAGACCCAGTACTTC
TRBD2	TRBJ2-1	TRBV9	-	CASSVGWRETSYNEQFF	TGTGCCAGCAGCGTAGGTTGGCGGGAGACCTCCTACAATGAGCAGTTCTTC
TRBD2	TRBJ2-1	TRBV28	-	CASSPNPLAASGPALPFYNEQFF	TGTGCCAGCAGTCCGAATCCTCTCGCGGCTAGCGGTCCCGCCCTGCCTTTCTACAATGAGCAGTTCTTC
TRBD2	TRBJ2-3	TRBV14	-	CASSRRLAGLTDTQYF	TGTGCCAGCAGCCGCCGACTAGCGGGATTAACAGATACGCAGTATTTT
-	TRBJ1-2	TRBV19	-	CASKGVPPYYGYTF	TGTGCCAGTAAGGGGGTACCCCCTTACTATGGCTACACCTTC
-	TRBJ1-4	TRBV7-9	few	CASSPGGTFLEKLFF	TGTGCCAGCAGCCCAGGCGGGACGTTCCTGGAAAAACTGTTTTTT
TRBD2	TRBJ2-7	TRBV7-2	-	CASSYSGSYYEQYF	TGTGCCAGCAGCTATAGCGGGAGCTACTACGAGCAGTACTTC
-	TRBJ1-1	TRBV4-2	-	CASSQGKAGATEAFF	TGTGCCAGCAGCCAAGGGAAAGCGGGGGCGACTGAAGCTTTCTTT
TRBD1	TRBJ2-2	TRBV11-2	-	CASSLLRGRTGELFF	TGTGCCAGCAGCCTCCTGAGGGGGCGAACCGGGGAGCTGTTTTTT
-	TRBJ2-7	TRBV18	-	CASGQGPTYEQYF	TGTGCCAGCGGGCAGGGGCCCACCTACGAGCAGTACTTC
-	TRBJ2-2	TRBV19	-	CASSVQGSKTGELFF	TGTGCCAGTAGTGTTCAGGGTAGTAAAACCGGGGAGCTGTTTTTT
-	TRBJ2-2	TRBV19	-	CASCPRSGKNTGELFF	TGTGCCAGTTGCCCAAGATCGGGGAAAAACACCGGGGAGCTGTTTTTT
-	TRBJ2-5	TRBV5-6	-	CASSWDNHQETQYF	TGTGCCAGCAGCTGGGACAACCACCAAGAGACCCAGTACTTC
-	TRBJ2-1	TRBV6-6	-	CASSRQPSSYNEQFF	TGTGCCAGCAGTAGACAGCCGTCCTCCTACAATGAGCAGTTCTTC
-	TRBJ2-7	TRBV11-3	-	CASSSSVSPYEQYF	TGTGCCAGCAGCTCGAGTGTCTCCCCCTACGAGCAGTACTTC
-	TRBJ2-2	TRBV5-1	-	CASSLWSGNTGELFF	TGCGCCAGCAGCTTGTGGTCAGGGAACACCGGGGAGCTGTTTTTT
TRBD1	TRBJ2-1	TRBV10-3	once	CAISDSTGVFGSYNEQFF	TGTGCCATCAGTGACTCGACAGGGGTGTTCGGCTCCTACAATGAGCAGTTCTTC
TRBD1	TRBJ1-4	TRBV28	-	CASSLIRQGQKLFF	TGTGCCAGCAGTTTGATACGACAGGGCCAAAAACTGTTTTTT
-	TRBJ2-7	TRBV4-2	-	CASSQQGGYEQYF	TGTGCCAGCAGCCAACAGGGGGGCTACGAGCAGTACTTC
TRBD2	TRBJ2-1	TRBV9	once	CASSERTSGYNEQFF	TGTGCCAGCAGCGAGAGGACTAGCGGTTACAATGAGCAGTTCTTC
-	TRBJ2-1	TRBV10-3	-	CAISGPGYNEQFF	TGTGCCATCAGTGGACCGGGATACAATGAGCAGTTCTTC
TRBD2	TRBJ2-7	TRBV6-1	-	CASRAAGGSYEQYF	TGTGCCAGCAGGGCAGCGGGAGGGTCCTACGAGCAGTACTTC
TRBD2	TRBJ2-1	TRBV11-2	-	CASSLDSLAGRYNEQFF	TGTGCCAGCAGCTTAGATAGTCTAGCGGGACGGTACAATGAGCAGTTCTTC
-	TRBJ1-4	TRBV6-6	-	CATTLATNEKLFF	TGTGCCACTACGCTTGCAACTAATGAAAAACTGTTTTTT
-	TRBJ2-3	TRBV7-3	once	CASSVSSARTDTQYF	TGTGCCAGCAGCGTATCTAGCGCTAGAACAGATACGCAGTATTTT
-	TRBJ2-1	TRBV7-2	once	CASSLAGAEQFF	TGTGCCAGCAGCTTAGCAGGGGCCGAGCAGTTCTTC
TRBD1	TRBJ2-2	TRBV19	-	CASSMAGQGLTGELFF	TGTGCCAGTAGTATGGCGGGACAGGGACTCACCGGGGAGCTGTTTTTT
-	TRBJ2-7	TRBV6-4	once	CASGTAYEQYF	TGTGCCAGCGGTACTGCCTACGAGCAGTACTTC
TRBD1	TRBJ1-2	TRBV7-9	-	CASSVTGGANYGYTF	TGTGCCAGCAGCGTGACAGGGGGAGCTAACTATGGCTACACCTTC
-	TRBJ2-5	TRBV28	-	CASSSGQETQYF	TGTGCCAGTTCTAGCGGACAGGAGACCCAGTACTTC
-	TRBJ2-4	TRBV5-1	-	CASSQDPGVNIQYF	TGCGCCAGCAGCCAAGACCCCGGAGTGAACATTCAGTACTTC
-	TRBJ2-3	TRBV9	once	CASSVVGSQADTQYF	TGTGCCAGCAGCGTAGTCGGGAGTCAGGCAGATACGCAGTATTTT
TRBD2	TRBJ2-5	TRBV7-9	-	CASSLGGSLAVETQYF	TGTGCCAGCAGCTTAGGGGGTTCGCTAGCGGTCGAGACCCAGTACTTC
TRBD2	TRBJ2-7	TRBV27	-	CASRSGSAYEQYF	TGTGCCAGCAGGAGCGGGAGCGCCTACGAGCAGTACTTC
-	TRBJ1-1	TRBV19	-	CASSRGRRAFF	TGTGCCAGTAGTAGGGGGAGGCGAGCTTTCTTT
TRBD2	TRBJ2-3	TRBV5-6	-	CASSELAGVTDTQYF	TGTGCCAGCAGCGAACTAGCGGGAGTTACAGATACGCAGTATTTT
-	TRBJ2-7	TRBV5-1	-	CASSFGVSYEQYF	TGCGCCAGCAGCTTCGGGGTCTCCTACGAGCAGTACTTC
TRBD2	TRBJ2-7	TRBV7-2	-	CASSFGGTSDTYEQYF	TGTGCCAGCAGCTTCGGTGGAACTAGCGATACCTACGAGCAGTACTTC